The TCR beta chain under discussion was sequenced for a study of cytomegalovirus exposure and HLA in healthy donors. The CDR3 is 16 amino acids. The J segment lost 3 bases and the V segment lost 0 bases, leaving 9 bases of the junction unmatched. Germline V lookup: CDR1 SGDLS, CDR2 YYNGEE. Both 60 Vbeta primers and 13 Jbeta primers went into the PCR. Sequenced by immunoSEQ multiplex PCR; TCRdb stores in-frame clones only, minus some. This sample yields 150,000 to 200,000 clones, of which about 9% are seen a single time; over 1% belongs to the top ten. Sequencing was performed on PBMCs. This TCR derives from a woman between 25 and 40 years old in good health and CMV-seropositive. The chain joins TRBV9 to TRBJ2-7, with TRBD2 matching over 7 bases. This CDR3 reads CASSVGPTAGNYEQYF. The CDR3 nucleotides are TGTGCCAGCAGCGTAGGCCCCACAGCGGGAAACTACGAGCAGTACTTC. Together with reference TRBV9 and TRBJ2-7, the CDR3 gives the full variable domain: DSGVTQTPKHLITATGQRVTLRCSPRSGDLSVYWYQQSLDQGLQFLIQYYNGEERAKGNILERFSAQQFPDLHSELNLSSLELGDSALYFCASSVGPTAGNYEQYFGPGTRLTVT.